One and the same sample provided the 14 T cell receptor beta chains below, sequenced in a study of graft-versus-host responses after intestinal transplantation. Clones were read by immunoSEQ multiplex PCR, and TCRdb kept only the in-frame ones, dropping some. Of about 86,000 clones in the sample, 88% were seen once. Their antigen targets remain unknown. The specimen comprised unstimulated CD4+ T cells sorted from spleen or lymph node cells, sampled before transplant. These receptors originate from a human donor who was the organ donor for an intestinal transplant.

As for this clone: An end of the junction differs from the germline gene, which may be a read error. The genes are TRBV5-1 and TRBJ2-7; 7 bases agree with TRBD1. This CDR3 has 14 amino acids. The germline V gene encodes CDR1 SGHRS and CDR2 YFSETQ. This CDR3 reads CASSLGGPPGQSHF. Here the CDR3 DNA reads TGCGCCAGCAGCTTGGGGGGCCCACCGGGACAGTCCCACTTC.

The gene calls are TRBV7-2 and TRBJ1-1; 8 positions agree with TRBD1. V shed 5 bases and J 6 bases; nucleotides not matched to a gene: 8. The CDR3 runs to 14 residues. Looked up from germline, CDR1 is SGHTA and CDR2 is FQGNSA. DNA for the CDR3: TGTGCCAGCAGCCCAGGGGGCAGCGTAGCTGAAGCTTTCTTT. Its protein is CASSPGGSVAEAFF.

The V call is TRBV5-1, the J call TRBJ2-6; 7 nucleotides line up with TRBD1. The CDR3 length is 15 residues. The junction had 6 bases not matched to a gene; V was cut back by 5 bases and J by 4 bases. CDR1 and CDR2 from the germline V gene are SGHRS and YFSETQ. CDR3 nucleotides: TGCGCCAGCAGTCAGACAGGGTGGGGGGCCAACGTCCTGACTTTC. Protein sequence: CASSQTGWGANVLTF.

CDR3 coding DNA: TGCGCCAGCAGCTGGGGACTAGGGGGGTCAGAGACCCAGTACTTC. This gives the protein CASSWGLGGSETQYF. The V and J genes are TRBV5-1 and TRBJ2-5; 8 bases agree with TRBD2. The CDR3 totals 15 residues. The V and J ends lost 3 bases and 4 bases, in that order; junction bases with no gene match: 8. CDR1 is SGHRS and CDR2 is YFSETQ in the germline V gene. The variable domain in full, with the rest retrieved from reference TRBV5-1 and TRBJ2-5, is KAGVTQTPRYLIKTRGQQVTLSCSPISGHRSVSWYQQTPGQGLQFLFEYFSETQRNKGNFPGRFSGRQFSNSRSEMNVSTLELGDSALYLCASSWGLGGSETQYFGPGTRLLVL.

In DNA, the CDR3 is TGTGCCAGCAGCTTAATGACAGGCATGAACACTGAAGCTTTCTTT. Residues: CASSLMTGMNTEAFF. The rearrangement uses TRBV11-2 and TRBJ1-1; possibly TRBD1 for D (6 bases). V lost 2 bases to trimming and J lost 0 bases, with 10 bases between them. This CDR3 region has 15 residues. Germline V lookup: CDR1 SGHAT, CDR2 FQNNGV.

With respect to this clone: At the DNA level, this CDR3 is encoded by other sequences in the same sample as well. The rearrangement joins TRBV27 to TRBJ2-5; D possibly corresponds to TRBD2 (6 bases). Per germline, CDR1 MNHEY and CDR2 SMNVEV (reference sequence). V was cut by 6 bases and J by 7 bases, with 18 bases left in between. The CDR3 contains 14 residues. CDR3: CASSPSREFGTQYF. The CDR3 DNA follows: TGTGCCAGCAGCCCGTCGCGGGAATTTGGGACCCAGTACTTC.

The CDR3 loop reads CASSLGDRQTAQYF. CDR3 nucleotides: TGCGCCAGCAGCTTGGGAGACAGGCAGACGGCCCAGTACTTC. V and J are TRBV5-1 and TRBJ2-5; maybe TRBD1 (6 bases). The CDR3 length is 14 residues. Trimming pared 0 bases from V and 9 bases from J, leaving 15 bases between. Per germline, CDR1 SGHRS and CDR2 YFSETQ.

This chain uses TRBV9 with TRBJ1-2; D may be TRBD1 (6 bases). CDR3 length equals 15 residues. V lost 4 bases and J lost 2, with 15 bases in between. Per germline, CDR1 SGDLS and CDR2 YYNGEE. The CDR3 nucleotides are TGTGCCAGCAGCCCCCACTCGACAGGCAACTATGGCTACACCTTC. This translates into CASSPHSTGNYGYTF.

The chain recombines TRBV4-3 with TRBJ1-3; D is ambiguous. Deletions cut 4 bases from V and 5 bases from J, with 9 bases between. From germline, CDR1 is LGHNA and CDR2 YSLEER. The CDR3 extends over 13 amino acids. In DNA, the CDR3 is TGCGCCAGCAGCCCCGAGCCCAGAAACACCATATATTTT. Protein product: CASSPEPRNTIYF.

The rearrangement uses TRBV21-1 and TRBJ2-1; no DNA check was done on the table's D call, TRBD1. TRBV21-1 is noted as a pseudogene. The CDR3 is made up of 15 amino acids. CDR3 residues: CASSTTGGFVDEQFF. The DNA for the CDR3 is TGTGCCAGCAGCACCACAGGGGGGTTTGTCGATGAGCAGTTCTTC.

The count of this clone is one. The junction does not match germline at one end; this may be a read error. The chain joins TRBV6-1 to TRBJ2-7; TRBD1 matches 8 bases. This CDR3 contains 13 residues. The V gene's germline CDR1 is MNHNS and CDR2 SASEGT. CDR3 bases: TGTGCCAGCACTCCGGGACAGGCCCCTCGGGGCGACTTC. Amino acid sequence: CASTPGQAPRGDF.

This sequence joins TRBV7-9 and TRBJ1-6; no clear D. This CDR3 contains 13 residues. The germline V gene encodes CDR1 SEHNR and CDR2 FQNEAQ (reference sequence). V was shortened by 5 bases and J by 11 bases, with 13 bases between the two germline ends. CDR3 DNA: TGTGCCAGCAGCCCCTGGACTGCGACACCCCTCCACTTT. Residues: CASSPWTATPLHF.

This clone was recorded once. The CDR3 bases are TGTGCCAGCGGGGGCCGAATGTGGGATTCACCCCTCCACTTT. It is translated as CASGGRMWDSPLHF. The V and J genes are TRBV6-1 and TRBJ1-6; D is possibly TRBD1 (6 bases). CDR3 length: 14 amino acids. Trimming removed 8 bases at V and 8 bases at J, with 16 bases between. The germline CDR1 and CDR2 sequences are MNHNS and SASEGT.

The CDR3 DNA reads TGCAGCGATCGGGGGACTAGCGATTTTGGGACGCAGTATTTT. Its protein product is CSDRGTSDFGTQYF. V is TRBV29-1 and J is TRBJ2-3; 10 nucleotides match TRBD2. This CDR3 is built from 14 residues. CDR1 is SQVTM and CDR2 is ANQGSEA in the germline V gene. With V trimmed by 7 bases and J by 9 bases, 13 bases remained unmatched.